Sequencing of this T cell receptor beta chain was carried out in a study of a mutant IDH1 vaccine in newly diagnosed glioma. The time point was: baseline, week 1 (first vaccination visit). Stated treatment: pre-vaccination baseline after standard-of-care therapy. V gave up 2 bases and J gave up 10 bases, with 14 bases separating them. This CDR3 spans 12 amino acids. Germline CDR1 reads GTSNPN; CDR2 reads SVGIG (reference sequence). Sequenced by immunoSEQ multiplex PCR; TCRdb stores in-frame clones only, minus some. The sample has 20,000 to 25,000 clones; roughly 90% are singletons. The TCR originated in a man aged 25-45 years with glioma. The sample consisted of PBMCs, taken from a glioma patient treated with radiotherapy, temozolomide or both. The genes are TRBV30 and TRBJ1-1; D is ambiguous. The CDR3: CAWSHTGLRAFF. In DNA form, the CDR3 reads TGTGCCTGGAGTCATACCGGTCTAAGAGCTTTCTTT.